These 10 T cell receptor beta chains came from one sample sequenced in a study of radiotherapy plus CTLA-4 blockade in lung cancer. Generated by immunoSEQ multiplex PCR, the TCRdb table keeps only in-frame clones and is missing some. The sample yields roughly 62,000 clones, approximately 79% seen once. Sample: peripheral blood, taken from a patient treated with radiotherapy plus ipilimumab. The source is a human donor with non-small cell lung cancer who had a complete response to radiotherapy plus ipilimumab.

This rearrangement joins TRBV11-3 to TRBJ2-2, with D possibly TRBD2 on 5 matching bases. Germline values: CDR1 SGHNT, CDR2 YENEEA. The germline V and J ends were trimmed by 0 bases and 7 bases, with 15 bases remaining between them. This CDR3 has 16 residues. The CDR3 coding sequence is TGTGCCAGCAGCTTAGATTTACTAGTTTCATACGGGGAGCTGTTTTTT. It translates to CASSLDLLVSYGELFF.

This chain uses TRBV9 with TRBJ1-6, with 8 nucleotides matching TRBD1. After removal of 5 bases from V and 1 base from J, the junction contained 8 bases not matched to a gene. Germline V gives CDR1 SGDLS, CDR2 YYNGEE. The length of the CDR3 is 17 residues. The CDR3 nucleotides read TGTGCCAGCAGTGGAAAGACAGGGGATTCCTATAATTCACCCCTCCACTTT. Amino acid sequence: CASSGKTGDSYNSPLHF.

This clone appeared once. The genes are TRBV30 and TRBJ1-3; D possibly corresponds to TRBD1 (6 bases). The V end was cut by 7 bases, the J end by 0 bases, with 16 bases between. Germline values: CDR1 GTSNPN, CDR2 SVGIG (reference sequence). The CDR3 has 15 residues. CDR3 region: CASGGGALSGNTIYF. The CDR3 DNA reads TGTGCCTCAGGTGGGGGGGCACTCTCTGGAAACACCATATATTTT.

Regarding this clone: Other DNA sequences in this sample translate to the same CDR3. This chain uses TRBV19 with TRBJ2-7; TRBD2 is a possible D gene (7 bases). Germline values: CDR1 LNHDA, CDR2 SQIVND (reference sequence). V lost 10 bases, J lost 4 bases, and 23 bases lay in between. The CDR3 runs to 15 residues. CDR3 amino acids: CATREGGGRSYEQYF. The DNA for the CDR3 is TGTGCCACCAGAGAGGGGGGCGGGAGATCTTACGAGCAGTACTTC.

The rearrangement uses TRBV18 and TRBJ2-1, with a weak D call TRBD1 (5 bases). Germline loops: CDR1 KGHSH, CDR2 LQKENI. Trimming removed 5 bases from V and 10 bases from J, with 15 bases in between. This CDR3 comprises 13 residues. This chain's CDR3 is CASSDQGSREQFF. The CDR3 DNA follows: TGTGCCAGCTCAGACCAGGGCAGTCGCGAGCAGTTCTTC.

The rearrangement uses TRBV28 and TRBJ2-5; the match to TRBD2 covers 11 bases. CDR3 length equals 15 residues. The ends lost 4 bases at V and 2 bases at J; junction bases unmatched: 3. CDR1 is MDHEN, CDR2 SYDVKM, per germline. CDR3: CASSSLAGGQETQYF. In nucleotides, the CDR3 is TGTGCCAGCAGTTCATTAGCGGGAGGGCAAGAGACCCAGTACTTC.

The chain employs TRBV7-2 and TRBJ1-2; D gene ambiguous. Germline-derived CDR1 and CDR2 are SGHTA and FQGNSA. CDR3 length equals 13 residues. V shed 2 bases and J shed 4 bases, with 8 bases lying between them. The CDR3 coding sequence is TGTGCCAGCAGCTTAACAGATACCTATGGCTACACCTTC. Its translation is CASSLTDTYGYTF.

V gene TRBV7-3 combines with J gene TRBJ2-7; TRBD2 matches at 10 bases. V was clipped by 5 bases and J by 2 bases; unmatched bases: 18. Germline-derived CDR1 and CDR2 are SGHTA and FQGTGA. This CDR3 is 19 amino acids long. The CDR3 reads CASSPGGSVWTSGTYEQYF. DNA for the CDR3: TGTGCCAGCAGCCCTGGTGGGTCCGTTTGGACTAGCGGAACCTACGAGCAGTACTTC.

The rearrangement uses TRBV28 and TRBJ2-7; TRBD1 agrees at 9 bases. The length of the CDR3 is 15 residues. Germline assignment: CDR1 MDHEN and CDR2 SYDVKM. The V and J ends lost 6 bases and 1 base, in that order; junction bases with no gene match: 7. CDR3: CASSGPGTGSYEQYF. In nucleotides, the CDR3 is TGTGCCAGCAGCGGCCCCGGGACAGGGTCCTACGAGCAGTACTTC. The full variable domain, rest sourced from reference TRBV28 and TRBJ2-7, is DVKVTQSSRYLVKRTGEKVFLECVQDMDHENMFWYRQDPGLGLRLIYFSYDVKMKEKGDIPEGYSVSREKKERFSLILESASTNQTSMYLCASSGPGTGSYEQYFGPGTRLTVT.

The genes are TRBV7-9 and TRBJ2-7; a possible D gene is TRBD1 (6 bases). Germline lookup yields CDR1 SEHNR and CDR2 FQNEAQ (reference sequence). The CDR3 has 12 amino acids. Trimming took 5 bases from V and 5 from J, leaving 10 bases between them. CDR3 sequence (DNA): TGTGCCAGCAGCCCACAGGGCCACGAGCAGTACTTC. Its translation is CASSPQGHEQYF. Combining the CDR3 with reference TRBV7-9 and TRBJ2-7 gives the whole variable domain DTGVSQNPRHKITKRGQNVTFRCDPISEHNRLYWYRQTLGQGPEFLTYFQNEAQLEKSRLLSDRFSAERPKGSFSTLEIQRTEQGDSAMYLCASSPQGHEQYFGPGTRLTVT.